One sample yielded the 12 T cell receptor beta chains listed below, sequenced in a study of blood T cell repertoires in COVID-19. Assay: immunoSEQ multiplex PCR; the TCRdb copy retains only in-frame clones and omits some. The sample records around 46,000 clones, approximately 83% being singletons. The sample taken for sequencing was peripheral blood. The receptors were gathered from a human donor in a cohort sampled during active COVID-19. The donor label of this sample is uncertain.

The chain recombines TRBV12-1 with TRBJ1-5; the D call TRBD1 from the table was never checked on the DNA. TRBV12-1 is marked as a pseudogene. The CDR3 contains 17 residues. Here the CDR3 DNA reads TGTGCCAGCAGCTTTGCGCGGCCAGGGTGCTTTAATCAGCCCCAGCATTTT. This sequence encodes CASSFARPGCFNQPQHF.

The chain recombines TRBV30 with TRBJ2-1; TRBD2 matches 12 bases. This CDR3 is 13 amino acids long. Trimming at V came to 0 bases and at J to 9 bases, leaving 0 bases not matched to a gene. Germline V gene lookup returns CDR1 GTSNPN and CDR2 SVGIG (reference sequence). CDR3 nucleotides: TGTGCCTGGAGTGTGACTAGCGGGGGTGAGCAGTTCTTC. This translates into CAWSVTSGGEQFF.

Here the CDR3 reads CASSNGGRLYF. The CDR3 DNA is TGTGCCAGCAGCAACGGAGGCAGATTGTACTTC. The chain couples TRBV11-3 to TRBJ2-7; possible D gene TRBD2, 5 bases. The CDR3 has 11 residues. Trimming removed 5 bases at V and 12 bases at J, with 14 bases between. Per germline, CDR1 SGHNT and CDR2 YENEEA.

The J gene is TRBJ2-6, the V gene TRBV28, with 10 bases lining up with TRBD1. The germline gives CDR1 MDHEN, CDR2 SYDVKM. With 5 bases clipped from V and 2 bases from J, the junction kept 9 bases outside the gene matches. CDR3 length equals 18 residues. CDR3: CASSARDRGFAGANVLTF. DNA for the CDR3: TGTGCCAGCAGTGCCAGGGACAGGGGTTTCGCTGGGGCCAACGTCCTGACTTTC.

The V gene is TRBV6-1, the J gene TRBJ1-4; D remains ambiguous. Between the trimmed V and J ends, which lost 3 bases and 0 bases, there was a span of 5 bases. CDR1 and CDR2 from the germline V gene are MNHNS and SASEGT. This CDR3 is 14 amino acids long. In DNA, the CDR3 is TGTGCCAGCAGTGAGCGGGCAACTAATGAAAAACTGTTTTTT. Residues: CASSERATNEKLFF.

Notes on this clone: Other DNA sequences in the sample encode the same CDR3. The gene calls are TRBV18 and TRBJ2-5, with D possibly TRBD1 on 5 matching bases. The V end was cut by 2 bases, the J end by 4 bases, with 5 bases between. The CDR3 covers 12 residues. Germline V gives CDR1 KGHSH, CDR2 LQKENI. The CDR3 nucleotides read TGTGCCAGCTCACCAAGGGGAGAGACCCAGTACTTC. Translation gives CASSPRGETQYF. The full variable domain, in which reference TRBV18 and TRBJ2-5 provide the parts outside the CDR3, is NAGVMQNPRHLVRRRGQEARLRCSPMKGHSHVYWYRQLPEEGLKFMVYLQKENIIDESGMPKERFSAEFPKEGPSILRIQQVVRGDSAAYFCASSPRGETQYFGPGTRLLVL.

The chain links TRBV19 to TRBJ1-1, with a weak D call TRBD1 (5 bases). Germline CDR1 is LNHDA and CDR2 is SQIVND (reference sequence). CDR3 length equals 15 residues. V was cut by 3 bases and J by 5 bases, with 16 bases left in between. The CDR3 is CASSINKGSVTEAFF. The CDR3 bases are TGTGCCAGTAGTATTAATAAGGGGTCGGTTACTGAAGCTTTCTTT.

This sequence joins TRBV15 and TRBJ2-2, with D perhaps TRBD1 (6 bases). Germline V lookup: CDR1 LNHNV, CDR2 YYDKDF (reference sequence). Trimming stripped 3 bases from V and 4 bases from J, with 12 bases between. CDR3 length equals 15 residues. The CDR3 DNA follows: TGTGCCACCAGCAGCGCCAGGGGCGGCACCGGGGAGCTGTTTTTT. Protein: CATSSARGGTGELFF. The full variable domain, in which reference TRBV15 and TRBJ2-2 provide the parts outside the CDR3, is DAMVIQNPRYQVTQFGKPVTLSCSQTLNHNVMYWYQQKSSQAPKLLFHYYDKDFNNEADTPDNFQSRRPNTSFCFLDIRSPGLGDTAMYLCATSSARGGTGELFFGEGSRLTVL.

The rearrangement uses TRBV5-4 and TRBJ1-1, with D unresolved. Trimming removed 10 bases from V and 3 bases from J, with 16 bases in between. The CDR3 runs to 13 residues. Per germline, CDR1 SGHNT and CDR2 YYREEE (reference sequence). The DNA for the CDR3 is TGTGCCGCCGGGTCTTCTTGGGACACTGAAGCTTTCTTT. It specifies CAAGSSWDTEAFF.

The rearrangement joins TRBV7-3 to TRBJ2-2, with 8 bases fitting TRBD1. The CDR3 is 13 residues long. The ends lost 4 bases at V and 7 bases at J; junction bases unmatched: 2. Germline CDR1 reads SGHTA; CDR2 reads FQGTGA. CDR3 residues: CASSSGTGGELFF. Here the CDR3 DNA reads TGTGCCAGCAGCTCAGGGACAGGCGGGGAGCTGTTTTTT. Based on the CDR3 plus reference TRBV7-3 and TRBJ2-2, the full variable domain is GAGVSQTPSNKVTEKGKYVELRCDPISGHTALYWYRQSLGQGPEFLIYFQGTGAADDSGLPNDRFFAVRPEGSVSTLKIQRTERGDSAVYLCASSSGTGGELFFGEGSRLTVL.

V is TRBV18 and J is TRBJ2-5; the D is unclear. V lost 1 base, J lost 1 base, and 13 bases lay in between. Germline CDR1 and CDR2: KGHSH and LQKENI. The CDR3 extends over 16 amino acids. In DNA form, the CDR3 reads TGTGCCAGCTCACCACTTGGTGGGCCGACCCAAGAGACCCAGTACTTC. The encoded protein is CASSPLGGPTQETQYF.

The chain links TRBV6-2 or TRBV6-3 to TRBJ1-1; 7 nucleotides match TRBD1. J gave up 1 base and V 2 bases, and 1 base lay outside the gene matches. CDR3 length: 14 residues. Germline assignment: CDR1 MNHEY and CDR2 SVGEGT. The CDR3 region has the DNA TGTGCCAGCAGTTACAGGGGGCCGAACACTGAAGCTTTCTTT. It translates to CASSYRGPNTEAFF.